This TCR beta chain stems from a study of graft-versus-host responses after intestinal transplantation. At the level of the study: After anti-thymocyte globulin induction, recipients took tacrolimus and steroids for three to four years.

The assay was immunoSEQ multiplex PCR, and TCRdb's table has in-frame clones only and misses some. The sample has some 13,000 clones, just under 85% seen once; the top ten hold roughly 25%. The receptor comes from a human patient who received an intestinal transplant, so some T cells may come from the graft donor. The sequences come from PBMCs, collected after intestinal transplantation.

As DNA, the CDR3 is TGCGCCAGCAGCTTGGTTGCCGGCCTGGGGGAGCAGTACTTC. As protein: CASSLVAGLGEQYF. The V and J genes are TRBV5-1 and TRBJ2-7; D not resolved. Trimming removed 0 bases at V and 7 bases at J, with 14 bases between. Germline lookup yields CDR1 SGHRS and CDR2 YFSETQ. This CDR3 contains 14 residues.